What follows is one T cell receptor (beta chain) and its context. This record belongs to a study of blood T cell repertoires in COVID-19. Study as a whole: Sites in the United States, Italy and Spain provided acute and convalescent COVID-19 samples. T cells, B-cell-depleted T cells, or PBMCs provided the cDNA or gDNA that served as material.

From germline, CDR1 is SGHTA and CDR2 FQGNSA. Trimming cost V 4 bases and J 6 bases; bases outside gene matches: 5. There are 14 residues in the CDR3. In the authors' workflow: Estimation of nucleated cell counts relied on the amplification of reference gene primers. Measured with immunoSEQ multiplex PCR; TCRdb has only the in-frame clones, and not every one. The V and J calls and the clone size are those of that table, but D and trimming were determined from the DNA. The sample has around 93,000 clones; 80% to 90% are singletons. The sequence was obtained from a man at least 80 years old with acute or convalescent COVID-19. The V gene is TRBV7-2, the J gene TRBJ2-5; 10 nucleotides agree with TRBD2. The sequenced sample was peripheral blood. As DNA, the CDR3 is TGTGCCAGCAGCTCAGCGGGAGGGCCACAGACCCAGTACTTC. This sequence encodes CASSSAGGPQTQYF.